Listed below are T cell receptor beta chains from one sample, sequenced in a study of blood T cell repertoires in COVID-19. Sequencing was performed with immunoSEQ multiplex PCR; in TCRdb, only in-frame clones are kept and a portion is missing. The sample yields fewer than 350,000 clones, around 91% seen once. The material sequenced was PBMCs or T cells enriched from blood (not recorded which). These receptors all stem from a middle-aged woman who had recovered from COVID-19. Each CDR3 is given without its conserved first and last residue. The order of the fields is V gene, CDR3 length, CDR3 protein.

>TRBV24-1|14
ATSEPGTGGRDEQY
>TRBV7-9|15
ASSPRSPGKYTGELF
>TRBV5-1|12
ASKVEGGGETQY
>TRBV9|12
ASSTSSHTDTQY
>TRBV7-2|12
ASSPGGSNQPQH
>TRBV19|11
ASSMAGQPPLH
>TRBV10-3|11
AISSEVRQPQH
>TRBV18|11
ASSGPRGDTQY
>TRBV18|13
ASSPGLGGNNEQF
>TRBV29-1|12
SVWGQTNTGELF
>TRBV11-2|10
ASSQGGETQY
>TRBV28|11
ASTGTNTGELF
>TRBV19|12
ASSIQGAWETQY
>TRBV18|11
ASSPAAQETQY
>TRBV9|11
ASSMGQNNEQF
>TRBV9|11
ASSRTGFNEQF
>TRBV7-9|17
ASSLVRYTGTPSTDTQY
>TRBV4-1|12
ASSRVRGNYGYT
>TRBV7-2|12
ASSSLTGGVGYT
>TRBV7-9|17
ASSSPGTSGRAERYEQY
>TRBV15|13
ATSSDLQGQETQY
>TRBV6-5|12
ASRGPGGKGGYT
>TRBV19|15
ASSISTGGVSNTEAF
>TRBV2|11
ASTPVGTDTQY